This T cell receptor beta chain was identified during a study of metastatic and nonmetastatic thyroid tumors. The CDR3 is 16 amino acids. CDR1 is MDHEN and CDR2 is SYDVKM in the germline V gene. Germline trimming cut 5 bases from V and 4 bases from J; bases unmatched to any gene: 13. TCRdb re-called the PCR reads through MiXCR. Among tens of thousands of clones listed, roughly 13% were seen once. Comment on this clone: This could be a read error, since a much larger clone is one nucleotide away.

Nobody among the patients had been given any treatment before thyroid surgery. The chain combines TRBV28 with TRBJ2-5; TRBD2 agrees at 7 bases. Sequenced: blood. The clonotype comes from a female donor with papillary thyroid cancer or a benign thyroid nodule (not recorded which). Some clones in this sample may be carry-over from other donors' samples. The DNA for the CDR3 is TGTGCCAGCAGTCAACAAGCGGGGCCACGCAGAGAGACCCAGTACTTC. It codes for CASSQQAGPRRETQYF. Full variable domain (missing parts from reference TRBV28 and TRBJ2-5): DVKVTQSSRYLVKRTGEKVFLECVQDMDHENMFWYRQDPGLGLRLIYFSYDVKMKEKGDIPEGYSVSREKKERFSLILESASTNQTSMYLCASSQQAGPRRETQYFGPGTRLLVL.